The source of this T cell receptor (beta chain) is a study of T-cell memory formation after mild COVID-19. Study outcomes and limitations: Second-wave clones with a day 37 peak had unconfirmed SARS-CoV-2 specificity.

Note on this clonotype: Its antigen is unidentified.

TCRdb ran MiXCR on the 5' RACE reads and lists one entry per CDR3 protein. The sample lists hundreds of thousands of distinct CDR3 sequences, about a fifth occurring once. In germline, CDR1 is SGHAT, CDR2 FQNNGV. This CDR3 is 16 amino acids long. V shed 1 base and J shed 4 bases, with 17 bases lying between them. Sequencing was performed on PBMCs or a T cell subset sorted from them (not recorded which). V usage is TRBV11-2 and J usage is TRBJ2-7; D unresolved. This receptor was obtained from an adult woman who had mild COVID-19 (a few samples of this study predate the infection). Cell type and time point are not known. CDR3 amino acids: CASSLASLGVGYEQYF. CDR3 coding DNA: TGTGCCAGCAGCTTAGCCTCGTTGGGCGTGGGATACGAGCAGTACTTC.